This passage covers 22 T cell receptor beta chains from one sample sequenced in a study of identical twins. TCRdb ran MiXCR on the 5' RACE reads and lists one entry per CDR3 protein. There are 420,000 or so distinct CDR3 sequences in the sample; about a fifth occur only once, and more than 10% lies in the top ten. Sample: naive T cells sorted from blood. The receptors shown here come from a man aged 45-60 years in good health.

This clonotype appeared a few times. The rearrangement joins TRBV5-5 to TRBJ2-7, with 10 bases fitting TRBD1. This CDR3 comprises 15 residues. The germline CDR1 and CDR2 sequences are SGHKS and YYEKEE (reference sequence). V trimming: 2 bases; J trimming: 5 bases; junction bases outside the gene matches: 7. CDR3 sequence reads: CASSFDRGQRDEQYF. The CDR3 DNA is TGTGCCAGCAGCTTCGACAGGGGGCAGAGGGACGAGCAGTACTTC.

This clonotype was seen repeatedly, ten times or more. V gene TRBV5-1 combines with J gene TRBJ2-5, with D tentatively TRBD1 (6 bases). The CDR3 length is 14 residues. The V and J ends lost 6 bases and 5 bases respectively, with 17 bases between them. In germline, CDR1 is SGHRS, CDR2 YFSETQ. Written as DNA, the CDR3 is TGCGCCAGCAAATTGGGTACAGGGATGGAGACCCAGTACTTC. It translates to CASKLGTGMETQYF. The full variable domain, completed using reference TRBV5-1 and TRBJ2-5, is KAGVTQTPRYLIKTRGQQVTLSCSPISGHRSVSWYQQTPGQGLQFLFEYFSETQRNKGNFPGRFSGRQFSNSRSEMNVSTLELGDSALYLCASKLGTGMETQYFGPGTRLLVL.

The chain combines TRBV30 with TRBJ2-1; 7 bases are a match to TRBD1. V shed 4 bases, J shed 3 bases, and the junction held 6 bases outside the gene matches. This CDR3 is 14 amino acids long. The germline gives CDR1 GTSNPN, CDR2 SVGIG (reference sequence). The CDR3 here is CAWNMGQYYNEQFF. CDR3 coding DNA: TGTGCCTGGAATATGGGACAGTACTACAATGAGCAGTTCTTC.

The rearrangement uses TRBV6-5 and TRBJ1-2, with TRBD1 identical over 10 bases. V lost 4 bases, J lost 5 bases, and 4 bases stayed unmatched. The CDR3 is 14 residues long. The V gene's germline CDR1 is MNHEY and CDR2 SVGAGI. The CDR3 loop is CASSSWTGGYGYTF. In DNA, the CDR3 is TGTGCCAGCAGTTCCTGGACAGGGGGGTATGGCTACACCTTC.

The chain joins TRBV20-1 to TRBJ2-5; D may correspond to TRBD1 or TRBD2 (5 bases each). The germline gives CDR1 DFQATT, CDR2 SNEGSKA (reference sequence). V lost 5 bases to trimming and J lost 4 bases, with 8 bases between them. This CDR3 region has 11 residues. The CDR3 region is CSAVGVETQYF. The CDR3 DNA sequence: TGCAGTGCTGTGGGGGTAGAGACCCAGTACTTC.

The chain has TRBV20-1 and TRBJ2-3, with 13 bases that match TRBD2. The germline V gene encodes CDR1 DFQATT and CDR2 SNEGSKA (reference sequence). J lost 1 base, V lost 6 bases, and 7 bases had no gene match. The CDR3 length is 16 residues. The CDR3 region has the DNA TGCAGTGCCACCAAAGGGACTAGCGGGGGCACAGATACGCAGTATTTT. This sequence encodes CSATKGTSGGTDTQYF.

The gene calls are TRBV6-5 and TRBJ2-7; D possibly corresponds to TRBD2 (6 bases). This CDR3 contains 15 residues. Germline CDR1 is MNHEY and CDR2 is SVGAGI. Trimming left V 0 bases short and J 6 bases short, with 15 bases between. The CDR3, as DNA: TGTGCCAGCAGTTACTCGGAGGGTGGGAGTCGCGAGCAGTACTTC. Protein product: CASSYSEGGSREQYF.

The chain recombines TRBV12-3 or TRBV12-4 with TRBJ2-4, with TRBD1 matching 7 bases. This CDR3 has 15 amino acids. V dropped 6 bases and J dropped 0; count of bases not matched to a gene: 5. CDR3: CASRQGIVAKNIQYF. The DNA of the CDR3 is TGTGCCAGCAGACAGGGGATAGTAGCCAAAAACATTCAGTACTTC.

The chain carries TRBV5-5 and TRBJ2-1; unclear D gene. From germline, CDR1 is SGHKS and CDR2 YYEKEE (reference sequence). CDR3 length: 14 residues. V was clipped by 6 bases and J by 10 bases, with 20 bases between them. CDR3 sequence (DNA): TGTGCCAGCAACCCGGGTCGGTTCGTGCGGGAGCAGTTCTTC. Amino acids: CASNPGRFVREQFF.

Only a few counts were recorded for this clonotype. The V gene is TRBV7-9, the J gene TRBJ2-5, with D tentatively TRBD2 (5 bases). The germline gives CDR1 SEHNR, CDR2 FQNEAQ (reference sequence). This CDR3 has 16 residues. V was trimmed by 2 bases and J by 1 base, leaving 14 bases between them. CDR3 in DNA: TGTGCCAGCAGCTTAATTGGGGAACGGGGCCAAGAGACCCAGTACTTC. Protein sequence: CASSLIGERGQETQYF.

This clonotype occurred many times. The chain links TRBV6-2 or TRBV6-3 to TRBJ2-3; D unresolved. The CDR3 sequence is 13 residues long. Trimming stripped 0 bases from V and 5 bases from J, with 6 bases between. In germline, CDR1 is MNHEY, CDR2 SVGEGT. The CDR3 loop reads CASSYSGVDTQYF. CDR3 sequence (DNA): TGTGCCAGCAGTTACTCGGGTGTAGATACGCAGTATTTT.

The chain joins TRBV15 to TRBJ2-3; no firm D call. The length of the CDR3 is 15 residues. Germline V gene lookup returns CDR1 LNHNV and CDR2 YYDKDF (reference sequence). V lost 0 bases and J 3 bases, leaving 10 bases between the germline ends. CDR3 loop: CATSRDRYSTDTQYF. For the CDR3, the DNA is TGTGCCACCAGCAGAGATCGGTACAGTACAGATACGCAGTATTTT.

The V gene is TRBV11-1, the J gene TRBJ2-1; a possible D gene is TRBD1 (6 bases). This CDR3 region has 14 residues. Germline V gene sequence: CDR1 SGHAT, CDR2 FQDESV (reference sequence). Trimming pared 5 bases from V and 7 bases from J, leaving 15 bases between. The CDR3 sequence is CASSERTVPNEQFF. The DNA for the CDR3 is TGTGCCAGCAGCGAGAGGACAGTCCCGAATGAGCAGTTCTTC. The entire variable domain, with the rest obtained from reference TRBV11-1 and TRBJ2-1, is as follows: EAEVAQSPRYKITEKSQAVAFWCDPISGHATLYWYRQILGQGPELLVQFQDESVVDDSQLPKDRFSAERLKGVDSTLKIQPAELGDSAMYLCASSERTVPNEQFFGPGTRLTVL.

V and J are TRBV10-3 and TRBJ2-3; possible D gene TRBD2, 6 bases. V was pared by 6 bases and J by 0 bases, with 13 bases between. The CDR3 totals 15 residues. CDR1 and CDR2 (germline): ENHRY, SYGVKD. CDR3: CAISPTGLSTDTQYF. Written as DNA, the CDR3 is TGTGCCATCAGCCCGACGGGACTTAGCACAGATACGCAGTATTTT.

The chain uses TRBV9 and TRBJ2-3, with D possibly TRBD1 on 6 matching bases. The V gene's germline CDR1 is SGDLS and CDR2 YYNGEE. This CDR3 is 16 amino acids long. Trimming shortened V by 0 bases and J by 0 bases, and 11 bases separated the two germline ends. CDR3 region: CASSVAPRGSTDTQYF. The CDR3 DNA reads TGTGCCAGCAGCGTAGCGCCCAGGGGTAGCACAGATACGCAGTATTTT.

This clonotype was observed at least ten times. The rearrangement links TRBV19 to TRBJ2-3; D is unclear. CDR3 length: 12 amino acids. Trimming stripped 7 bases from V and 6 bases from J, with 11 bases between. Germline V gene data show CDR1 as LNHDA and CDR2 as SQIVND (reference sequence). The CDR3 coding sequence is TGTGCCAGTAAATCCCCCGGGGATACGCAGTATTTT. Encoded protein: CASKSPGDTQYF.

At least ten counts were recorded for this clonotype. The rearrangement links TRBV15 to TRBJ2-7; TRBD1 agrees at 7 bases. CDR1 is LNHNV, CDR2 YYDKDF, per germline (reference sequence). This CDR3 region has 16 residues. V lost 1 base to trimming and J lost 2 bases; unmatched junction nucleotides: 8. The CDR3 here is CATSRVKETGTYEQYF. The CDR3 DNA reads as TGTGCCACCAGCAGAGTGAAGGAGACAGGGACCTACGAGCAGTACTTC.

V and J are TRBV10-2 and TRBJ2-3, with D perhaps matching TRBD1 (6 bases). The CDR3 spans 12 residues. Germline lookup yields CDR1 WSHSY and CDR2 SAAADI. V lost 9 bases and J lost 9, with 16 bases in between. The CDR3 protein is CASRERQGTQYF. The CDR3 DNA sequence: TGCGCCAGTAGAGAACGTCAGGGGACGCAGTATTTT.

The CDR3 protein is CASAQGWGETQYF. In DNA form, the CDR3 reads TGTGCCAGTGCACAGGGTTGGGGAGAGACCCAGTACTTC. The genes are TRBV2 and TRBJ2-5; possible D gene TRBD1, 6 bases. Germline V gene sequence: CDR1 SNHLY, CDR2 FYNNEI. The V end lost 9 bases, the J end lost 4 bases, and 15 bases lay between the germline ends. This CDR3 has 13 amino acids.

This clonotype was counted many times. This chain links TRBV6-2 or TRBV6-3 with TRBJ2-7; 11 bases match TRBD1. Germline lookup yields CDR1 MNHEY and CDR2 SVGEGT. The junction had 21 bases not matched to a gene; V was cut back by 9 bases and J by 2 bases. The CDR3 spans 19 residues. The CDR3 nucleotides are TGTGCCAGACGTCGCCGAGGACAGGGGGCGCGTAGAGAGGCCTACGAGCAGTACTTC. This translates into CARRRRGQGARREAYEQYF.

This clonotype has just a few counts. The chain employs TRBV6-1 and TRBJ2-5; TRBD2 matches 12 bases. The CDR3 sequence is 14 residues long. The germline gives CDR1 MNHNS, CDR2 SASEGT. With 7 bases clipped from V and 7 bases from J, the junction kept 7 bases outside the gene matches. DNA for the CDR3: TGTGCCAGCAACCTAGCGGGGGGGCAGGGGACCCAGTACTTC. Protein: CASNLAGGQGTQYF.

V gene TRBV20-1 combines with J gene TRBJ1-3; a weak D match, TRBD1 (6 bases). In germline, CDR1 is DFQATT, CDR2 SNEGSKA (reference sequence). There are 15 residues in the CDR3. Trimming removed 3 bases at V and 4 bases at J, with 16 bases between. The CDR3 loop reads CSARTSGAQGNTIYF. The CDR3 region has the DNA TGCAGTGCTAGGACCTCGGGGGCTCAAGGAAACACCATATATTTT.